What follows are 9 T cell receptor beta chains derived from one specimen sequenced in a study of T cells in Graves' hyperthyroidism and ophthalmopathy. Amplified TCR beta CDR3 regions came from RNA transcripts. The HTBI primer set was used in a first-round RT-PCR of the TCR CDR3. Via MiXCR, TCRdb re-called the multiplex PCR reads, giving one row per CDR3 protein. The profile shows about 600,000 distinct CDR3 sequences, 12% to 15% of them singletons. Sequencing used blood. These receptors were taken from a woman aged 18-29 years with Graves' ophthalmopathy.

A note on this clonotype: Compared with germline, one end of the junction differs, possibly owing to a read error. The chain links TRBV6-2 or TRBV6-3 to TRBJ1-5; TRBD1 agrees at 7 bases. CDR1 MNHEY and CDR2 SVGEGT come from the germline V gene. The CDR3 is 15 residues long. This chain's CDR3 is CAGTPQGDIAQPQHF. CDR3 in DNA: TGTGCCGGCACCCCGCAGGGGGATATAGCTCAGCCCCAGCATTTC.

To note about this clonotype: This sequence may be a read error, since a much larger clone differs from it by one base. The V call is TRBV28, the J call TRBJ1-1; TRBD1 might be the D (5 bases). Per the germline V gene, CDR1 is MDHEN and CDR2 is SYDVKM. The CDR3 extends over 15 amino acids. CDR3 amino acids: CVSSLRQGGRTEAFF. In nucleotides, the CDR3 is TGTGTCAGCAGTTTAAGGCAGGGAGGCCGGACTGAAGCTTTCTTT. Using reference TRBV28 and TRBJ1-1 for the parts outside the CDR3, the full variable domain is DVKVTQSSRYLVKRTGEKVFLECVQDMDHENMFWYRQDPGLGLRLIYFSYDVKMKEKGDIPEGYSVSREKKERFSLILESASTNQTSMYLCVSSLRQGGRTEAFFGQGTRLTVV.

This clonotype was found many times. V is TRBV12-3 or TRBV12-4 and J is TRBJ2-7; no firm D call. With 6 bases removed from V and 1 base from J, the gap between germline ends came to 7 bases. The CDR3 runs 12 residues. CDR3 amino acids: CASSPWSYEQYF. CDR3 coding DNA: TGTGCCAGCAGCCCCTGGTCCTACGAGCAGTACTTC.

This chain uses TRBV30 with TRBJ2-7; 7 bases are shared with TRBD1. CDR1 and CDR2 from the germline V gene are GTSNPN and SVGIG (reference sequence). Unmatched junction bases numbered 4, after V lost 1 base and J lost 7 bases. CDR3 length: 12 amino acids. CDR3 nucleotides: TGTGCCTGGAGTGAACAGGGGCGGGAGCAGTACTTC. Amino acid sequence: CAWSEQGREQYF.

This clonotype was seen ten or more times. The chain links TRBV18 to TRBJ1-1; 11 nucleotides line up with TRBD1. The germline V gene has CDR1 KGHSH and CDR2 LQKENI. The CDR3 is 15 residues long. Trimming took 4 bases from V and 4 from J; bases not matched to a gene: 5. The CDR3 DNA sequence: TGTGCCAGCTCACGGACAGGGGGCTTGAGCACTGAAGCTTTCTTT. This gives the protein CASSRTGGLSTEAFF.

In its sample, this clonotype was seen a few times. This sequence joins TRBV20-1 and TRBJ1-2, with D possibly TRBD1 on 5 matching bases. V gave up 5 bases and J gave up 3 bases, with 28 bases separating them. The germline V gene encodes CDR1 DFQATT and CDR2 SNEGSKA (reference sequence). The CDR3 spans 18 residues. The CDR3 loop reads CSAPQTVGHWTRDYGYTF. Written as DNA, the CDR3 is TGCAGTGCTCCCCAAACAGTCGGACATTGGACGAGGGACTATGGCTACACCTTC.

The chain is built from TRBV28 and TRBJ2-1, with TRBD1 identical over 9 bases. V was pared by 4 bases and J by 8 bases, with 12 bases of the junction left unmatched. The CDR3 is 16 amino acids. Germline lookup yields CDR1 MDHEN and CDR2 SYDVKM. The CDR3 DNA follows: TGTGCCAGCAGTTCATACCGGGACAGGGTTTACGATGAGCAGTTCTTC. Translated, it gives CASSSYRDRVYDEQFF.

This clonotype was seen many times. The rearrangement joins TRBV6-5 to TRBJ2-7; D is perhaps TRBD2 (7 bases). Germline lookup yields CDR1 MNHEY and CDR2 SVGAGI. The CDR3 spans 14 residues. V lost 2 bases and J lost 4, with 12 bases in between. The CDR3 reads CASSYKGGGYEQYF. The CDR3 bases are TGTGCCAGCAGTTACAAAGGGGGGGGTTACGAGCAGTACTTC.

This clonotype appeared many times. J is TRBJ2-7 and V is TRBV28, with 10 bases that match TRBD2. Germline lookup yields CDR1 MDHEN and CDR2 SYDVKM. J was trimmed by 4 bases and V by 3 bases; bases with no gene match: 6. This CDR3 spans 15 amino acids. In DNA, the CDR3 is TGTGCCAGCAGTTTGTCGGGACTAGCGCAATACGAGCAGTACTTC. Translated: CASSLSGLAQYEQYF.